Following are 25 T cell receptor beta chains from one sample sequenced in a study of molecular identifiers for immune sequencing clone quantification (dated by TCRdb to 2017 to 2018). The receptor library was made with PCR. The listed sequencing device is Illumina HiSeq 4000. Using fastp at Q25 and MiXCR, TCRdb reprocessed the public reads and kept productive beta chains. Rows with a matching CDR3 protein are joined into one entry that keeps the most common DNA and genes. Counted in this sample were a few hundred thousand distinct CDR3 sequences; around 21% of them appeared once. The biggest ten clones account for under 0.85% of the sample. Sequencing was carried out using naive CD8+ T cells from blood, with Jurkat cell RNA spiked in. The meaning of the sample's cell subset or site label: FACS-sorted CD8+CD4-CCR7+CD45RA+ naive T cells. These receptors were taken from a human donor in good health. Some libraries in this study had Jurkat cell RNA spiked in.

The chain couples TRBV19 to TRBJ1-5, with a weak D call TRBD1 (6 bases). The V end was cut by 9 bases, the J end by 0 bases, with 27 bases between. The CDR3 consists of 19 residues. Germline CDR1 is LNHDA and CDR2 is SQIVND (reference sequence). CDR3 DNA: TGTGCCAGCCCCGGGGGAGGGTTCCGGGGGCTCTATAGCAATCAGCCCCAGCATTTT. Translated: CASPGGGFRGLYSNQPQHF.

This clonotype was observed many times. The chain uses TRBV7-9 and TRBJ2-3; 10 nucleotides match TRBD2. The CDR3 contains 17 residues. CDR1 and CDR2 (germline): SEHNR, FQNEAQ (reference sequence). V was clipped by 8 bases and J by 2 bases; unmatched bases: 13. CDR3 sequence reads: CASQPASGSGITDTQYF. The CDR3 DNA follows: TGTGCCAGCCAACCGGCTAGCGGGAGCGGAATCACAGATACGCAGTATTTT.

This clonotype has more than one count but fewer than ten. The DNA of the CDR3 is TGTGCCAGCAGACAGACATACGGGAGTTCAGGTGCAGATACGCAGTATTTT. Protein: CASRQTYGSSGADTQYF. The chain employs TRBV7-2 and TRBJ2-3; the D gene is possibly TRBD2 (6 bases). This CDR3 spans 17 amino acids. The V gene lost 6 bases and the J gene lost 4 bases, with 23 bases spanning the gap. Germline loops: CDR1 SGHTA, CDR2 FQGNSA.

This sequence joins TRBV27 and TRBJ2-3, with D unclear. CDR1 is MNHEY, CDR2 SMNVEV, per germline (reference sequence). Trimming left V 9 bases short and J 2 bases short, with 21 bases between. The CDR3 contains 16 residues. CDR3 DNA sequence: TGTGCCAGTAAACCCTGGCCCCTCAGGCCCACAGATACGCAGTATTTT. It codes for CASKPWPLRPTDTQYF.

This clonotype was found many times. The chain carries TRBV15 and TRBJ2-4; 13 bases agree with TRBD2. Per germline, CDR1 LNHNV and CDR2 YYDKDF (reference sequence). The CDR3 runs to 13 residues. Unmatched junction bases numbered 2, after V lost 8 bases and J lost 7 bases. The CDR3 here is CATGTSGINIQYF. The DNA of the CDR3 is TGTGCCACCGGGACTAGCGGGATTAACATTCAGTACTTC.

This clonotype was recorded only once. Given a much more abundant clone one base away, this may be a read error. This CDR3 is missing its conserved last phenylalanine or tryptophan, likely due to a read error. This chain joins TRBV4-3 and TRBJ2-1; maybe TRBD2 (6 bases). CDR1 is LGHNA, CDR2 YSLEER, per germline. The CDR3 is 17 residues long. The germline V and J ends were trimmed by 0 bases and 12 bases, with 24 bases remaining between them. In nucleotides, the CDR3 is TGCGCCAGCAGCCAAGATCGAAGTGGTTTAGCGGCTTTAGGGCAGTTCCTC. It encodes CASSQDRSGLAALGQFL.

Concerning this clonotype itself: Since a much larger clone is just one base distant, this may be a read error. In DNA form, the CDR3 reads TGTGCTAGCAGCTCTAGCGGGCACACCGGGGAGCTGTTTTTT. Its translation: CASSSSGHTGELFF. This rearrangement joins TRBV7-6 to TRBJ2-2, with 8 bases identical to TRBD2. CDR1 and CDR2 from the germline V gene are SGHVS and FNYEAQ. This CDR3 comprises 14 residues.

Worth noting for this clonotype: A much larger clone sits a single nucleotide away, making a read error possible. The rearrangement links TRBV29-1 to TRBJ2-3; a possible D gene is TRBD1 (5 bases). The better agreement between TRBJ1-5 and the DNA end casts doubt on the J call. The CDR3 consists of 13 residues. Germline CDR1 SQVTM, CDR2 ANQGSEA. CDR3 nucleotides: TGCAGCGTGGAGCAGTGGGGCACAGATACGCAGCATTTT. Residues: CSVEQWGTDTQHF.

This clonotype was recorded once. A read error is possible here, since a much larger clone lies one base away. The rearrangement uses TRBV12-3 or TRBV12-4 and TRBJ1-1; a possible D gene is TRBD1 (5 bases). The CDR3 is 14 residues long. The CDR3 sequence: CASRFHGGTTEASF. The CDR3 nucleotides read TGTGCCAGCAGATTCCATGGGGGGACCACTGAAGCTTCCTTT.

This clonotype was seen a few times. The V and J genes are TRBV27 and TRBJ2-7, with D uncertain. V lost 3 bases to trimming and J lost 1 base, with 7 bases between them. Germline assignment: CDR1 MNHEY and CDR2 SMNVEV (reference sequence). The CDR3 runs to 13 residues. This chain's CDR3 is CASSFRQSYEQYF. CDR3 bases: TGTGCCAGCAGTTTTCGGCAGTCCTACGAGCAGTACTTC.

This clonotype was detected ten times or more. The chain carries TRBV28 and TRBJ1-3; tentative D call: TRBD1 (5 bases). The V and J ends lost 4 bases and 4 bases respectively, with 8 bases between them. The CDR3 spans 13 residues. In germline, CDR1 is MDHEN, CDR2 SYDVKM. The CDR3 region has the DNA TGTGCCAGCAGTTCGGCAGGGGGAAACACCATATATTTT. It encodes CASSSAGGNTIYF.

The chain has TRBV11-3 and TRBJ2-7, with D tentatively TRBD2 (6 bases). This CDR3 comprises 14 residues. With 4 bases removed from V and 6 bases from J, the gap between germline ends came to 16 bases. Germline V gene data show CDR1 as SGHNT and CDR2 as YENEEA. DNA of the CDR3: TGTGCCAGCAGCTCCAGGGAGGTCCCCTCCGAGCAGTACTTC. It specifies CASSSREVPSEQYF. Full variable domain (remainder filled in from reference TRBV11-3 and TRBJ2-7): EAGVVQSPRYKIIEKKQPVAFWCNPISGHNTLYWYLQNLGQGPELLIRYENEEAVDDSQLPKDRFSAERLKGVDSTLKIQPAELGDSAVYLCASSSREVPSEQYFGPGTRLTVT.

This clonotype has just a few counts. This CDR3 is CASSPREYSSYNEQFF. The CDR3 nucleotides are TGTGCCAGCAGTCCCCGTGAGTACAGCTCCTACAATGAGCAGTTCTTC. The gene calls are TRBV27 and TRBJ2-1; D gene unclear. The CDR3 spans 16 residues. The V end was cut by 5 bases, the J end by 0 bases, with 14 bases between. Germline V gene data show CDR1 as MNHEY and CDR2 as SMNVEV (reference sequence).

Concerning this clonotype: The junction departs from the called germline gene at one end, perhaps through a read error. J is TRBJ2-7 and V is TRBV5-8; possibly TRBD1 for D (6 bases). The CDR3 covers 13 residues. Germline V gene sequence: CDR1 SGHTS, CDR2 YDEGEE. Written as DNA, the CDR3 is TGTGCCAACAGCATAGGGGGTTCCTACGAGCAGTACTTC. Translation: CANSIGGSYEQYF. The entire variable domain, with the rest obtained from reference TRBV5-8 and TRBJ2-7, is as follows: EAGVTQSPTHLIKTRGQQATLRCSPISGHTSVYWYQQALGLGLQFLLWYDEGEERNRGNFPPRFSGRQFPNYSSELNVNALELEDSALYLCANSIGGSYEQYFGPGTRLTVT.

Many counts were recorded for this clonotype. The chain carries TRBV4-1 and TRBJ1-1; possible D gene TRBD1, 6 bases. There are 14 residues in the CDR3. Germline-derived CDR1 and CDR2 are MGHRA and YSYEKL. V dropped 0 bases and J dropped 5 bases, with 10 bases sitting between them. The CDR3 sequence: CASSQDNRATEAFF. The CDR3 DNA follows: TGCGCCAGCAGCCAAGATAACAGGGCTACTGAAGCTTTCTTT.

The chain couples TRBV6-2 or TRBV6-3 to TRBJ2-7; possible D gene TRBD2, 6 bases. With 2 bases removed from V and 3 bases from J, the gap between germline ends came to 14 bases. The CDR3 extends over 15 amino acids. The germline V gene encodes CDR1 MNHEY and CDR2 SVGEGT. CDR3 sequence (DNA): TGTGCCAGCAGTTACGGGCTAGCGATCAACTACGAGCAGTACTTC. It encodes CASSYGLAINYEQYF.

This clonotype was counted ten times or more. The V and J genes are TRBV12-3 or TRBV12-4 and TRBJ1-6, with a weak D call TRBD1 (5 bases). This CDR3 comprises 16 residues. Trimming took 6 bases from V and 9 from J, leaving 21 bases between them. Here the CDR3 reads CASSAGQGGSGSPLHF. The CDR3 region has the DNA TGTGCCAGCAGCGCCGGCCAGGGTGGAAGCGGTTCACCCCTCCACTTT.

To note about this clonotype: This sequence may be a read error, since a much larger clone differs from it by one base. The chain recombines TRBV28 with TRBJ2-7; D is possibly TRBD1 or TRBD2 (6 bases each). The germline gives CDR1 MDHEN, CDR2 SYDVKM. The CDR3 contains 13 residues. The CDR3 bases are TGTGCCAGCAGTTTAAGGGGGGCCTACGAGCAGTGCTTC. This encodes CASSLRGAYEQCF.

The rearrangement joins TRBV14 to TRBJ2-1; 11 nucleotides align to TRBD2. Unmatched junction bases numbered 5, after V lost 4 bases and J lost 6 bases. The CDR3 spans 15 residues. CDR1 SGHDN and CDR2 FVKESK come from the germline V gene. The CDR3 region is CASSLSGGASNEQFF. The CDR3 DNA follows: TGTGCCAGCAGCCTTAGCGGGGGGGCTTCCAATGAGCAGTTCTTC.

J is TRBJ2-3 and V is TRBV4-1; D may be TRBD1 or TRBD2 (7 bases each). The V gene's germline CDR1 is MGHRA and CDR2 YSYEKL. V was shortened by 3 bases and J by 4 bases, with 17 bases between the two germline ends. CDR3 size: 16 residues. The chain's CDR3 is CASSQGLQGLPDTQYF. Written as DNA, the CDR3 is TGCGCCAGCAGCCAGGGACTACAGGGGTTGCCAGATACGCAGTATTTT.

The chain uses TRBV7-9 and TRBJ2-2; D possibly matches TRBD1 or TRBD2 (5 bases each). The CDR3 is 17 residues long. CDR1 is SEHNR and CDR2 is FQNEAQ in the germline V gene (reference sequence). The germline V and J ends were trimmed by 5 bases and 5 bases, with 21 bases remaining between them. The DNA of the CDR3 is TGTGCCAGCAGCCCTAGCCCGGGGCAGGGCCAGACCGGGGAGCTGTTTTTT. Residues: CASSPSPGQGQTGELFF.

This clonotype was counted ten times or more. This chain joins TRBV20-1 and TRBJ2-3; D is undetermined. Per the germline V gene, CDR1 is DFQATT and CDR2 is SNEGSKA (reference sequence). The CDR3 covers 11 residues. With 7 bases removed from V and 2 bases from J, the gap between germline ends came to 7 bases. The CDR3 here is CSGYATDTQYF. CDR3 nucleotides: TGCAGTGGTTACGCCACAGATACGCAGTATTTT.

The V gene is TRBV30, the J gene TRBJ2-7, with D possibly matching TRBD2 (5 bases). Trimming took off 6 bases at V and 7 bases at J, with 10 bases between the two ends. The CDR3 has 10 amino acids. The germline gives CDR1 GTSNPN, CDR2 SVGIG (reference sequence). CDR3 nucleotide sequence: TGTGCCTGCGATGAGGGAGAGCAGTACTTC. It translates to CACDEGEQYF. The whole variable domain, filled in from reference TRBV30 and TRBJ2-7, reads SQTIHQWPATLVQPVGSPLSLECTVEGTSNPNLYWYRQAAGRGLQLLFYSVGIGQISSEVPQNLSASRPQDRQFILSSKKLLLSDSGFYLCACDEGEQYFGPGTRLTVT.

J is TRBJ1-1 and V is TRBV11-2; a possible D gene is TRBD1 (5 bases). In germline, CDR1 is SGHAT, CDR2 FQNNGV. This CDR3 spans 13 amino acids. V lost 6 bases and J lost 6, with 14 bases in between. DNA for the CDR3: TGTGCCAGCAGAATCCTCGGGGGGGCTGAAGCTTTCTTT. Encoded protein: CASRILGGAEAFF. Supplemented by reference TRBV11-2 and TRBJ1-1, the full variable domain reads EAGVAQSPRYKIIEKRQSVAFWCNPISGHATLYWYQQILGQGPKLLIQFQNNGVVDDSQLPKDRFSAERLKGVDSTLKIQPAKLEDSAVYLCASRILGGAEAFFGQGTRLTVV.

This clonotype was seen repeatedly, ten times or more. The chain links TRBV28 to TRBJ2-3; perhaps D is TRBD1 or TRBD2 (5 bases each). CDR1 and CDR2 from the germline V gene are MDHEN and SYDVKM. CDR3 length: 16 residues. V was pared by 3 bases and J by 0 bases, with 13 bases between. CDR3 protein: CASSFYRGASTDTQYF. The CDR3 DNA sequence: TGTGCCAGCAGTTTTTATAGGGGAGCTAGCACAGATACGCAGTATTTT.